Listed below are T cell receptor beta chains from one sample, sequenced in a study of identical twins. TCRdb used MiXCR to reprocess the 5' RACE reads, holding one entry per CDR3 protein. The repertoire holds fewer than 350,000 distinct CDR3 sequences, with roughly 8.6% as singletons. This sample also appeared in a second study, on yellow fever vaccine responses in identical twins.

Sequencing was done on a sample of memory (CD45RO+) T cells sorted from blood. These receptors originate from a woman in her late teens or twenties in good health. CDR3s include the opening cysteine and the closing phenylalanine or tryptophan. D genes are given only for firm matches. Clone size, where shown, is once, few, many, or a class for clones that have expanded.

TRBV6-4	TRBD2	many	TRBJ2-1	TGTGCCAGCAGTGACTCTAGCGGGGGGCTTGATGAGCAGTTCTTC	CASSDSSGGLDEQFF
TRBV20-1	-	few	TRBJ2-7	TGCACCATGTCAGGTCTGGCCTACGAGCAGTACTTC	CTMSGLAYEQYF
TRBV7-2	-	few	TRBJ1-1	TGTGCCAGCAGCTCGAGGGTTGGTGTCACTGAAGCTTTCTTT	CASSSRVGVTEAFF
TRBV20-1	-	-	TRBJ1-1	TGCAGTGAAGCAGGGAACACTGAAGCTTTCTTT	CSEAGNTEAFF
TRBV4-1	TRBD1	many	TRBJ1-2	TGCGCCAGCAGCCAAGTGGACAGGACCAGCTATGGCTACACCTTC	CASSQVDRTSYGYTF
TRBV10-3	TRBD2	-	TRBJ2-1	TGTGCCATCAGTGAGTCCAGGGCTAGCGGGAGTGCGGACAATGAGCAGTTCTTC	CAISESRASGSADNEQFF
TRBV11-2	-	many	TRBJ1-2	TGTGCCAGCACTTCGGAGGGGTACTATGGCTACACCTTC	CASTSEGYYGYTF
TRBV4-2	-	many	TRBJ2-1	TGTGCCAGCAGCCAAGGGGTCACAGGCTCCTACAATGAGCAGTTCTTC	CASSQGVTGSYNEQFF
TRBV18	TRBD1	many	TRBJ1-1	TGTGCCAGCTCACGACAGGGGCGGGAAGCTTTCTTT	CASSRQGREAFF
TRBV28	-	few	TRBJ1-1	TGTGCCAGCAGTACCCCTATACTTGGCAACGCGGGTGAAGCTTTCTTT	CASSTPILGNAGEAFF
TRBV7-8	-	many	TRBJ2-2	TGTGCCAGCAGCTTCCTAGAGATCGGGGAGCTGTTTTTT	CASSFLEIGELFF
TRBV20-1	-	-	TRBJ2-1	TGCAGTGCTAGCGCAGCTCGGGGCTCCTCCTACAATGAGCAGTTCTTC	CSASAARGSSYNEQFF
TRBV4-2	TRBD1	many	TRBJ2-5	TGTGCCAGCAGCCAGTCGCCGGGGACAGGAGAGACCCAGTACTTC	CASSQSPGTGETQYF
TRBV19	TRBD1	-	TRBJ1-2	TGTGCCAGTAGCCGCGGGACAGGCGCCTATGGCTACACCTTC	CASSRGTGAYGYTF
TRBV6-1	TRBD1	-	TRBJ2-7	TGTGCCAGTTCCTACTACGGACAGGGGGCCTACGAGCAGTACTTC	CASSYYGQGAYEQYF
TRBV27	TRBD1	few	TRBJ2-7	TGTGCCAGCAGTTTATTGGGCCAGGGGGACTACGAGCAGTACTTC	CASSLLGQGDYEQYF
TRBV6-5	TRBD1	-	TRBJ1-6	TGTGCCAGCAGTTCGGGACAGCTTAATTCACCCCTCCACTTT	CASSSGQLNSPLHF
TRBV20-1	-	many	TRBJ2-5	TGCAGTGCCAGCCAGGGAGAGACCCAGTACTTC	CSASQGETQYF
TRBV19	TRBD1	-	TRBJ2-5	TGTGCCAGTAGCCTATCCGGGACAGGGATCCAAGAGACCCAGTACTTC	CASSLSGTGIQETQYF
TRBV3-1	TRBD1	-	TRBJ1-6	TGTGCCAGCAGCCAACTTACAGGGGTTAATTCACCCCTCCACTTT	CASSQLTGVNSPLHF
TRBV2	-	-	TRBJ1-4	TGTGCCAGCATTCAGCAAGCAACTAATGAAAAACTGTTTTTT	CASIQQATNEKLFF
TRBV10-3	-	few	TRBJ1-3	TGTGCCATCAGTGTAGGCGTCTCTGGAAACACCATATATTTT	CAISVGVSGNTIYF
TRBV28	-	-	TRBJ2-5	TGTGCCAGCACCTTGGGGCAGGGGCGAGAGACCCAGTACTTC	CASTLGQGRETQYF
TRBV7-6	-	-	TRBJ2-3	TGTGCCAGCAGCCTCGTACCGGGACAAGCCACAGTTACGCAGTATTTT	CASSLVPGQATVTQYF
TRBV2	-	-	TRBJ2-3	TGTGCCAGCAAGCGGAGGGAAGGGACTAGCACAGATACGCAGTATTTT	CASKRREGTSTDTQYF
TRBV28	-	many	TRBJ1-2	TGTGCCAGCATCCAGACCTGGGGTTATGGCTACACCTTC	CASIQTWGYGYTF
TRBV10-3	-	many	TRBJ2-1	TGTGCCATCAGGGGGGCCTTCTCCTACAATGAGCAGTTCTTC	CAIRGAFSYNEQFF
TRBV7-2	TRBD2	few	TRBJ2-5	TGTGCCAGCAGCTGGGGGACTAGAATTAGAGAGACCCAGTACTTC	CASSWGTRIRETQYF
TRBV13	-	many	TRBJ2-7	TGTGCCAGCAGCTTGAGACCCGATGGATCCTACGAGCAGTACTTC	CASSLRPDGSYEQYF
TRBV20-1	TRBD2	many	TRBJ2-5	TGCAGTGCTAGAGACCTTCGGGCTAGCGGGAAGGGGGAGACCCAGTACTTC	CSARDLRASGKGETQYF
TRBV2	TRBD2	many	TRBJ2-3	TGTGCCAGCAGTGTCTCCGGACTAGCGGGAGGGCCAAAGTCATATACGCAGTATTTT	CASSVSGLAGGPKSYTQYF
TRBV5-1	TRBD1	few	TRBJ1-1	TGCGCCAGCAGAGGGACAGACCTAAACACTGAAGCTTTCTTT	CASRGTDLNTEAFF
TRBV4-1	TRBD2	many	TRBJ2-3	TGCGCCAGCAGCCAAGATCCGGGCGGGGGGGTGGCAGATACGCAGTATTTT	CASSQDPGGGVADTQYF
TRBV6-1	TRBD1	many	TRBJ1-5	TGTGCCAGCAGCAGGACAGGGGGCAATCAGCCCCAGCATTTT	CASSRTGGNQPQHF
TRBV3-1	TRBD2	-	TRBJ2-3	TGTGCCAGCAGCCCGCTAGCGGGGGGTTTCACAGATACGCAGTATTTT	CASSPLAGGFTDTQYF
TRBV5-1	-	few	TRBJ2-6	TGCGCCAGCAGCTTGGACGCTGGGGCCAACGTCCTGACTTTC	CASSLDAGANVLTF
TRBV20-1	TRBD1	-	TRBJ1-1	TGCAGGCCCTCGGGACAGGGGCCTTCTGAAGCTTTCTTT	CRPSGQGPSEAFF
TRBV4-2	TRBD2	many	TRBJ2-1	TGTGCCAGCAGCCAAGGCGGGACTAGCGGGGACAGCAATGAGCAGTTCTTC	CASSQGGTSGDSNEQFF
TRBV5-1	-	few	TRBJ1-1	TGCGCCAGCAGGGTGTCTGCGACGAAGAACACTGAAGCTTTCTTT	CASRVSATKNTEAFF
TRBV24-1	TRBD2	-	TRBJ2-2	TGTGCCACCAGTGACACTAGCGGGAGAGTCCACGGGGAGCTGTTTTTT	CATSDTSGRVHGELFF
TRBV5-1	TRBD1	-	TRBJ2-1	TGCGCCAGCAGCTTCCAGGACAGGGGCTCCTACAATGAGCAGTTCTTC	CASSFQDRGSYNEQFF
TRBV29-1	TRBD2	many	TRBJ2-1	TGCAGCTTCAGCGGGGGGCCCAACAATGAGCAGTTCTTC	CSFSGGPNNEQFF
TRBV7-3	TRBD1	-	TRBJ2-2	TGTGCCAGCAGCCCTTCGGACAGGGGCACCGGGGAGCTGTTTTTT	CASSPSDRGTGELFF
TRBV27	-	few	TRBJ2-7	TGTGCCAGCAGTTCAGGACTGATCGAGCAGTACTTC	CASSSGLIEQYF
TRBV7-9	-	few	TRBJ2-2	TGTGCCAGCAGGGAACAGGGAGAAATCGGGGAGCTGTTTTTT	CASREQGEIGELFF
TRBV5-5	-	-	TRBJ2-2	TGTGCCAGCAGCTTGGGCAGGGCGGAGACCGGGGAGCTGTTTTTT	CASSLGRAETGELFF
TRBV3-1	TRBD2	-	TRBJ2-7	TGTGCCAGCACCAAAGTGGGGGCACTAGCGGGAGGGTACGAGCAGTACTTC	CASTKVGALAGGYEQYF
TRBV12-3/TRBV12-4	-	many	TRBJ1-6	TGTGCCAGCAGTTTACAGAATTATAATTCACCCCTCCACTTT	CASSLQNYNSPLHF
TRBV5-1	-	many	TRBJ2-7	TGCGCCAGCAGCTTGTCGACGGAAAGCTACGAGCAGTACTTC	CASSLSTESYEQYF
TRBV7-9	-	once	TRBJ2-2	TGTGCCAGCCATGCAGTCAGGCACACCGGGGAGCTGTTTTTT	CASHAVRHTGELFF
TRBV7-6	-	many	TRBJ1-1	TGTGCCAGCAGCACGACTGGGAACACTGAAGCTTTCTTT	CASSTTGNTEAFF
TRBV7-9	-	many	TRBJ1-5	TGTGCCAGCAGCTTAGAAATGGGGGCCCAGCATTTT	CASSLEMGAQHF
TRBV5-1	-	-	TRBJ2-3	TGCGCCAGCAGCCCACTAGGAATGGATACGCAGTATTTT	CASSPLGMDTQYF
TRBV7-9	TRBD1	-	TRBJ1-1	TGTGCCAGCAGCCTAGACAGGGTATGGGCTTTCTTT	CASSLDRVWAFF
TRBV20-1	-	few	TRBJ1-1	TGCAGTGCTAGCCCTACCGTCACTGAAGCTTTCTTT	CSASPTVTEAFF